This is a list of T cell receptor beta chains from one sample in a study of blood T cell repertoires in COVID-19. Repertoires were generated with immunoSEQ multiplex PCR, while TCRdb's copy carries only in-frame clones and drops some. The profile shows some 56,000 clones, approximately 90% of them singletons. Sequencing was carried out using peripheral blood. The receptors were gathered from a woman between 55 and 75 years old with COVID-19, enrolled during active disease. The CDR3 runs from the conserved cysteine through the conserved F or W. The D gene is left open where the match is weak. A row's size may be missing; if present it is once, few, many or a size class.

size	D	V	J	DNA	CDR3
-	TRBD1	TRBV28	TRBJ2-7	TGTGCCAGCAGTCACCGGGACAGGGTATTATACGAGCAGTACTTC	CASSHRDRVLYEQYF
-	TRBD2	TRBV7-9	TRBJ2-2	TGTGCCAGCAGCCTCGGGCTAGCGGGAGCGGCCGGGGAGCTGTTTTTT	CASSLGLAGAAGELFF
once	-	TRBV28	TRBJ1-1	TGTGCCAGCAGTCCTCTTAAGCAGAACACTGAAGCTTTCTTT	CASSPLKQNTEAFF
-	-	TRBV2	TRBJ2-7	TGTGCCAGCAGTGAACAGGGGCCCTACGAGCAGTACTTC	CASSEQGPYEQYF
-	-	TRBV30	TRBJ1-3	TGTGCCTGGAGCCTGGGACTTCTGAGCTCTGGAAACACCATATATTTT	CAWSLGLLSSGNTIYF
few	-	TRBV18	TRBJ1-6	TGTGCCAGCTCACCGACAACAGTCGGATCACCCCTCCACTTT	CASSPTTVGSPLHF
-	-	TRBV12-5	TRBJ1-2	TGTGCTAGTGGACTGGCAGGGGTGCATGGCTACACCTTC	CASGLAGVHGYTF
-	TRBD2	TRBV27	TRBJ2-1	TGTGCCAGCAGCATAGCGGGACCAGCCTACAATGAGCAGTTCTTC	CASSIAGPAYNEQFF
-	-	TRBV29-1	TRBJ1-2	TGCAGCGTTGAATACGCGAGCTATGGCTACACCTTC	CSVEYASYGYTF
-	TRBD1	TRBV7-6	TRBJ1-1	TGTGCCAGCAGCTCAACAGGGGGCCAGAACACTGAAGCTTTCTTT	CASSSTGGQNTEAFF
-	-	TRBV19	TRBJ1-5	TGTGCCAGCCGCGGGACTCTCAATCAGCCCCAGCATTTT	CASRGTLNQPQHF
-	TRBD2	TRBV3-1/TRBV3-2	TRBJ2-4	TGTGCCAGCAGCCAAACTAGCGGAAAAAACATTCAGTACTTC	CASSQTSGKNIQYF
-	TRBD2	TRBV11-3	TRBJ2-5	TGTGCCAGCAGCTTAGAGTCCCTAGCGGGGGAAGAGACCCAGTACTTC	CASSLESLAGEETQYF
-	-	TRBV28	TRBJ2-1	TGTGCCAGCAGTCAAACAGGGCCACTATACAATGAGCAGTTCTTC	CASSQTGPLYNEQFF
-	-	TRBV29-1	TRBJ1-2	TGCAGCGTTGAAGTGACAGTTTACGATGGCTACACCTTC	CSVEVTVYDGYTF
-	-	TRBV10-3	TRBJ2-1	TGTGCCATCAGTGAGTCCCCCAGGGTAAATTCCTACAATGAGCAGTTCTTC	CAISESPRVNSYNEQFF
-	-	TRBV30	TRBJ1-4	TGTGCCTGGAGTAAGTTTTCCGGCCCCCGGGAACTGTTTTTT	CAWSKFSGPRELFF
-	-	TRBV10-3	TRBJ1-1	TGTGCCATCAGTGCTCAGGGGAGAGCTTTCTTT	CAISAQGRAFF
-	TRBD1	TRBV7-6	TRBJ1-4	TGTGCCAGCAGCTCGATCACAGGGGGCGAGGAAAAACTGTTTTTT	CASSSITGGEEKLFF
-	-	TRBV24-1	TRBJ2-7	TGTGCCACCAGTGACTCACAGGGCTCTTACTACGAGCAGTACTTC	CATSDSQGSYYEQYF
-	-	TRBV28	TRBJ1-5	TGTGCCAGCAGTTTCGGGGGGAAGGGCAATCAGCCCCAGCATTTT	CASSFGGKGNQPQHF
-	-	TRBV3-1/TRBV3-2	TRBJ2-5	TGTGCCAGCAGCCAAGGGTCCGGAGGCGAGACCCAGTACTTC	CASSQGSGGETQYF
-	TRBD2	TRBV5-4	TRBJ2-7	TGTGCCAGCAGCCCAGGGACTAGCGGGAGAAGAGGGGGAGAGCAGTACTTC	CASSPGTSGRRGGEQYF
-	TRBD2	TRBV3-1/TRBV3-2	TRBJ2-1	TGTGCCAGCAGCCAAGATAGCGGGAGATTTCTCGCGGGATACAATGAGCAGTTCTTC	CASSQDSGRFLAGYNEQFF
-	TRBD1	TRBV19	TRBJ1-1	TGTGCCAGCAGGGGGGTGAGCACTGAAGCTTTCTTT	CASRGVSTEAFF
few	-	TRBV6-4	TRBJ2-1	TGTGCCAGCAGTGACTCTGGAGAGAATGAGCAGTTCTTC	CASSDSGENEQFF
-	-	TRBV29-1	TRBJ2-6	TGCAGCGTTGCTCCAGGGACTTCCGGGGCCAACGTCCTGACTTTC	CSVAPGTSGANVLTF
-	-	TRBV7-8	TRBJ2-1	TGTGCCAGCAGCTTAGTGGGACTTCGATACAATGAGCAGTTCTTC	CASSLVGLRYNEQFF
few	-	TRBV3-1/TRBV3-2	TRBJ2-1	TGTGCCAGCAAGCATGGAGGGACTGAGCAGTTCTTC	CASKHGGTEQFF
-	-	TRBV3-1/TRBV3-2	TRBJ2-1	TGTGCCAGCAGCCAAGTTGGGACAGAGCAGTTCTTC	CASSQVGTEQFF
-	TRBD1	TRBV7-8	TRBJ1-3	TGTGCCAGCAGCAACACGGGACAGCCCGAAAACCCCATATATTTT	CASSNTGQPENPIYF
-	TRBD1	TRBV7-2	TRBJ1-5	TGTGCCAGCAGCGACCGGGACAGGGGGCGAAATCAGCCCCAGCATTTT	CASSDRDRGRNQPQHF
-	TRBD1	TRBV9	TRBJ1-4	TGTGCCAGCAGCGTTTGGACAGGTTATAATGAAAAACTGTTTTTT	CASSVWTGYNEKLFF
-	TRBD1	TRBV6-2/TRBV6-3	TRBJ1-1	TGTGCCAGCAGTTACAACAGGGGGTCTTTGAACACTGAAGCTTTCTTT	CASSYNRGSLNTEAFF
-	TRBD1	TRBV7-9	TRBJ2-5	TGTGCCAGCAGCTTAGTTGGAAGGGACAGAGAGACCCAGTACTTC	CASSLVGRDRETQYF
-	TRBD2	TRBV15	TRBJ2-1	TGTGCCACCGGTGGAGCGGGAGGGCCTTTTACCTACAATGAGCAGTTCTTC	CATGGAGGPFTYNEQFF
-	TRBD2	TRBV29-1	TRBJ2-2	TGCAGCGTGAAGCGGGAGCCGGGGACCGGGGAGCTGTTTTTT	CSVKREPGTGELFF
-	-	TRBV3-1/TRBV3-2	TRBJ2-3	TGTGCCAGCAGCCAAGGCACAGCTAGCACAGATACGCAGTATTTT	CASSQGTASTDTQYF
-	TRBD2	TRBV6-5	TRBJ2-1	TGTGCCAGCAGGTCACTAGCGGGCCTTTACAATGAGCAGTTCTTC	CASRSLAGLYNEQFF
once	TRBD2	TRBV7-2	TRBJ2-3	TGTGCCAGCAGGACGACTAGCGGACAAGCAGATACGCAGTATTTT	CASRTTSGQADTQYF
-	-	TRBV4-1	TRBJ1-3	TGCGCCAGCGCCGGGACACCAGGAAACACCATATATTTT	CASAGTPGNTIYF
-	TRBD1	TRBV24-1	TRBJ1-5	TGTGCCACCAGTACAGGACAGGGCGCCCCGATGGACAATCAGCCCCAGCATTTT	CATSTGQGAPMDNQPQHF
-	-	TRBV20-1	TRBJ2-5	TGCAGTGCTAGTGGGCCGTCGGAGACCCAGTACTTC	CSASGPSETQYF
few	-	TRBV10-3	TRBJ1-1	TGTGCCATCAGTGTCCGGGGTGTATACGGTGAAGCTTTCTTT	CAISVRGVYGEAFF
-	TRBD1	TRBV29-1	TRBJ2-4	TGCAGCGTCGGGACAGGGGCTGGCAAAAACATTCAGTACTTC	CSVGTGAGKNIQYF
-	TRBD2	TRBV7-9	TRBJ2-1	TGTGCCAGCAGCCCCCTAGCGGGGGCATACAATGAGCAGTTCTTC	CASSPLAGAYNEQFF
-	TRBD2	TRBV5-1	TRBJ2-1	TGCGCCAGCAGCCCGCGGACTAGCTCAGGTGAGCAGTTCTTC	CASSPRTSSGEQFF
-	-	TRBV28	TRBJ1-1	TGTGCCAGCAGTTTAACGGGGGTGAACACTGAAGCTTTCTTT	CASSLTGVNTEAFF